These 22 T cell receptor beta chains share one sample of origin, sequenced in a study of blood T cell repertoires in COVID-19. Some clones are missing from TCRdb's copy, which holds only in-frame ones; the method was immunoSEQ multiplex PCR. The sample has around 200,000 clones, about four fifths seen once. Sequencing was done on a sample of peripheral blood. The receptors shown here come from a human donor with acute or convalescent COVID-19. The donor label of this sample is uncertain.

Remarks on this clone: Compared with germline, one end of the junction differs, possibly owing to a read error. V gene TRBV9 combines with J gene TRBJ1-2, with a possible D match to TRBD1 (5 bases). Germline loops: CDR1 SGDLS, CDR2 YYNGEE. This CDR3 is 13 amino acids long. The CDR3 coding sequence is TGTGTCAGCAGCGCCGGGGGGAACTATGGCTACACCTTC. This gives the protein CVSSAGGNYGYTF.

A single count supports this clone. V usage is TRBV28 and J usage is TRBJ2-2; D perhaps matches TRBD2 (6 bases). Per the germline V gene, CDR1 is MDHEN and CDR2 is SYDVKM. The V and J ends lost 6 bases and 5 bases respectively, with 25 bases between them. The CDR3 extends over 18 amino acids. CDR3 nucleotides: TGTGCCAGCAGCATTTCTGCGGGGAGCGGAGGCTGGACCGGGGAGCTGTTTTTT. Amino acid sequence: CASSISAGSGGWTGELFF.

This rearrangement joins TRBV5-4 to TRBJ2-1; TRBD2 agrees at 8 bases. The CDR3 contains 15 residues. Germline-derived CDR1 and CDR2 are SGHNT and YYREEE (reference sequence). The trim removed 3 bases at V and 6 bases at J, leaving 8 bases unmatched. Here the CDR3 DNA reads TGTGCCAGCAGCTCGCCTGGACTAGCAGTCAATGAGCAGTTCTTC. It translates to CASSSPGLAVNEQFF.

The V call is TRBV11-2, the J call TRBJ2-4, with 8 bases matching TRBD2. V gave up 6 bases and J gave up 6 bases; unmatched junction bases: 7. This CDR3 region has 14 residues. Per germline, CDR1 SGHAT and CDR2 FQNNGV. The CDR3 coding sequence is TGTGCCAGCAGTTCCGTCAGCGGGGGAAACATTCAGTACTTC. This encodes CASSSVSGGNIQYF.

This chain links TRBV19 with TRBJ2-3; 7 positions match TRBD1. V lost 6 bases, J lost 1 base, and 10 bases stayed unmatched. Germline CDR1 reads LNHDA; CDR2 reads SQIVND (reference sequence). This CDR3 has 16 amino acids. The CDR3 is CASSRDRDIGTDTQYF. The CDR3 DNA sequence: TGTGCCAGTAGCCGGGACAGAGACATTGGCACAGATACGCAGTATTTT. The full variable domain, with the rest looked up from reference TRBV19 and TRBJ2-3, is DGGITQSPKYLFRKEGQNVTLSCEQNLNHDAMYWYRQDPGQGLRLIYYSQIVNDFQKGDIAEGYSVSREKKESFPLTVTSAQKNPTAFYLCASSRDRDIGTDTQYFGPGTRLTVL.

This chain uses TRBV2 with TRBJ1-2; the D is unclear. Germline V lookup: CDR1 SNHLY, CDR2 FYNNEI. V was trimmed by 6 bases and J by 4 bases, leaving 9 bases between them. CDR3 length: 12 residues. In DNA form, the CDR3 reads TGTGCCAGCAGGCGGGTGGCCTATGGCTACACCTTC. Residues: CASRRVAYGYTF.

The table lists this clone with a count of one. This sequence joins TRBV6-6 and TRBJ2-5; the D call may be TRBD1 or TRBD2 (7 bases each). CDR1 is MNHNY and CDR2 is SVGAGI in the germline V gene (reference sequence). This CDR3 spans 13 amino acids. V lost 6 bases and J lost 5, with 13 bases in between. CDR3 region: CASRRQGGETQYF. CDR3 DNA: TGTGCCAGCAGACGACAGGGAGGGGAGACCCAGTACTTC.

This rearrangement joins TRBV7-2 to TRBJ2-3; TRBD2 agrees at 7 bases. Looked up from germline, CDR1 is SGHTA and CDR2 is FQGNSA. This CDR3 is built from 14 residues. Losses at the gene ends were 6 bases for V and 4 bases for J; bases not matched to a gene: 7. The CDR3 sequence: CASRKRGMSDTQYF. The CDR3 DNA is TGTGCCAGCAGGAAGCGGGGAATGTCAGATACGCAGTATTTT.

This chain joins TRBV11-2 and TRBJ1-2; D might be TRBD1 (5 bases). Trimming stripped 3 bases from V and 7 bases from J, with 9 bases between. The length of the CDR3 is 12 residues. CDR1 is SGHAT and CDR2 is FQNNGV in the germline V gene. The DNA for the CDR3 is TGTGCCAGCAGCTTCCCGGGGGGTGGCTACACCTTC. This sequence encodes CASSFPGGGYTF.

The rearrangement uses TRBV27 and TRBJ1-2, with a possible D match to TRBD1 (5 bases). The CDR3 sequence is 16 residues long. Germline V CDR1 and CDR2: MNHEY, SMNVEV (reference sequence). Trimming left V 2 bases short and J 0 bases short, with 13 bases between. The CDR3, as DNA: TGTGCCAGCAGTTTAAAGCAGGACAACTCTAACTATGGCTACACCTTC. Protein: CASSLKQDNSNYGYTF.

The genes are TRBV5-1 and TRBJ2-3; tentatively, D is TRBD1 (5 bases). V lost 4 bases, J lost 0 bases, and 15 bases lay in between. There are 16 residues in the CDR3. The germline V gene encodes CDR1 SGHRS and CDR2 YFSETQ. As DNA, the CDR3 is TGCGCCAGCAGCATTTCTTGGGGCACAAGCACAGATACGCAGTATTTT. This encodes CASSISWGTSTDTQYF.

The table lists this clone with a count of one. The CDR3 sequence is CASSFSGSGANVLTF. The CDR3, as DNA: TGTGCCAGCAGTTTCTCGGGTTCTGGGGCCAACGTCCTGACTTTC. The chain combines TRBV28 with TRBJ2-6; no reliable D call. The germline V gene encodes CDR1 MDHEN and CDR2 SYDVKM. The length of the CDR3 is 15 residues. The ends were cut back, 3 bases at V and 1 base at J, with 7 bases in the middle.

This clone turned up a few times. The chain couples TRBV20-1 to TRBJ2-7; D possibly corresponds to TRBD2 (6 bases). V lost 3 bases and J lost 6, with 21 bases in between. The CDR3 runs 15 residues. Germline V gene data show CDR1 as DFQATT and CDR2 as SNEGSKA (reference sequence). CDR3 sequence: CSASRTFAGQSEQYF. Written as DNA, the CDR3 is TGCAGTGCTAGTCGGACCTTCGCGGGGCAGAGCGAGCAGTACTTC.

The genes are TRBV3-1 (or the pseudogene TRBV3-2) and TRBJ2-1; tentatively, D is TRBD2 (5 bases). Germline V gene lookup returns CDR1 LGHDT and CDR2 YNNKEL (reference sequence). The CDR3 loop spans 15 amino acids. V was pared by 1 base and J by 3 bases, with 10 bases between. The CDR3 protein is CASSQVPGIYNEQFF. DNA of the CDR3: TGTGCCAGCAGCCAAGTCCCCGGGATCTACAATGAGCAGTTCTTC.

This clone was seen a single time. Within the sample, other DNA sequences also encode this same CDR3. The chain combines TRBV18 with TRBJ1-5, with D tentatively TRBD1 (6 bases). The CDR3 is 15 residues long. V lost 0 bases and J 4 bases, leaving 10 bases between the germline ends. The germline CDR1 and CDR2 sequences are KGHSH and LQKENI. Written as DNA, the CDR3 is TGTGCCAGCTCACCACCCGGCCAGGGGAATCAGCCCCAGCATTTT. It encodes CASSPPGQGNQPQHF.

The chain employs TRBV2 and TRBJ1-3, with D hard to call. Germline-derived CDR1 and CDR2 are SNHLY and FYNNEI. The CDR3 consists of 14 residues. V lost 2 bases to trimming and J lost 2 bases, with 7 bases between them. The CDR3 bases are TGTGCCAGCAGTGAAACGAGGACTGGAAACACCATATATTTT. Encoded protein: CASSETRTGNTIYF.

The chain combines TRBV5-5 with TRBJ1-5; no clear D gene. This CDR3 contains 12 residues. Germline CDR1 SGHKS, CDR2 YYEKEE (reference sequence). The V end lost 3 bases, the J end lost 9 bases, and 10 bases lay between the germline ends. Here the CDR3 reads CASSSDRGPQHF. The CDR3 region has the DNA TGTGCCAGCAGCTCCGATCGGGGGCCCCAGCATTTT.

The J gene is TRBJ1-2, the V gene TRBV9; 9 positions agree with TRBD1. V was clipped by 5 bases and J by 2 bases; unmatched bases: 4. CDR1 and CDR2 from the germline V gene are SGDLS and YYNGEE. This CDR3 has 14 amino acids. The CDR3 nucleotides are TGTGCCAGCAGGGAGGACAGGGGAAACTATGGCTACACCTTC. Translating gives CASREDRGNYGYTF.

CDR3 loop: CASSQANKSPLHF. CDR3 DNA: TGTGCCAGCAGCCAAGCCAACAAATCACCCCTCCACTTT. The V and J genes are TRBV3-1 (or the pseudogene TRBV3-2) and TRBJ1-6; no reliable D call. The CDR3 runs to 13 residues. V was clipped by 1 base and J by 10 bases, with 8 bases between them. Germline CDR1 is LGHDT and CDR2 is YNNKEL (reference sequence).

The V call is TRBV27, the J call TRBJ2-7, with a weak D call TRBD2 (6 bases). The CDR3 consists of 13 residues. Germline V gene lookup returns CDR1 MNHEY and CDR2 SMNVEV (reference sequence). The V and J ends lost 4 bases and 3 bases respectively, with 10 bases between them. Here the CDR3 reads CASSSLAFYEQYF. CDR3 nucleotide sequence: TGTGCCAGCAGTTCTCTAGCGTTCTACGAGCAGTACTTC.

The CDR3 DNA is TGTGCCAGCAGCCCCCCTGACTACCAAGAGACCCAGTACTTC. Its protein product is CASSPPDYQETQYF. The rearrangement joins TRBV7-2 to TRBJ2-5; D is unclear. CDR1 is SGHTA and CDR2 is FQGNSA in the germline V gene. The ends were cut back, 5 bases at V and 0 bases at J, with 10 bases in the middle. The CDR3 extends over 14 amino acids.

The chain joins TRBV29-1 to TRBJ1-3; possibly TRBD1 for D (6 bases). V shed 3 bases and J shed 0 bases, with 15 bases lying between them. The CDR3 runs 16 residues. Germline lookup yields CDR1 SQVTM and CDR2 ANQGSEA. This CDR3 reads CSVDDGQGFSGNTIYF. The CDR3, as DNA: TGCAGCGTTGATGATGGCCAGGGGTTCTCTGGAAACACCATATATTTT.